Below, 4 T cell receptor beta chains from the same sample are listed, as sequenced in a study of regulatory T cells in long-lasting Graves disease. The time point: persistent/refractory GD, antithyroid drugs over 5 years with positive TRAb. There was RNA extracted from PBMCs, and the TCR library was made from it. Combining iRepertoire HTBI primers with Arm-PCR of CDR3 regions, the authors built TCR beta libraries. TCRdb re-analysed the multiplex PCR reads in MiXCR, keeping a single row per CDR3 protein. Of about 430,000 distinct CDR3 sequences detected, around 23% appear once; the ten largest clones hold more than 13%. The sample consisted of peripheral blood mononuclear cells (PBMCs), taken when the disease was refractory, from a patient treated with antithyroid drugs. The receptors were gathered from a female donor with Graves disease.

This chain links TRBV13 with TRBJ1-1; tentatively, D is TRBD1 (6 bases). This CDR3 spans 17 amino acids. Looked up from germline, CDR1 is PRHDT and CDR2 is FYEKMQ (reference sequence). V lost 7 bases to trimming and J lost 4 bases, with 25 bases between them. The CDR3 reads CASTHPGSEGDGTEAFF. In DNA, the CDR3 is TGTGCCAGCACCCACCCTGGAAGTGAGGGGGATGGCACTGAAGCTTTCTTT.

In its sample, this clonotype was seen many times. The V call is TRBV28, the J call TRBJ2-7, with TRBD1 matching over 9 bases. Per germline, CDR1 MDHEN and CDR2 SYDVKM. This CDR3 contains 14 residues. J lost 6 bases, V lost 6 bases, and 9 bases had no gene match. CDR3 nucleotide sequence: TGTGCCAGCAGCCCCGGGACAGGGTCCGTCGAGCAGTACTTC. The encoded protein is CASSPGTGSVEQYF.

The rearrangement uses TRBV19 and TRBJ2-1; D not certain. The length of the CDR3 is 13 residues. The germline V gene encodes CDR1 LNHDA and CDR2 SQIVND (reference sequence). V was shortened by 3 bases and J by 5 bases, with 8 bases between the two germline ends. CDR3 sequence (DNA): TGTGCCAGTAGTATCTTTCCAGACAATGAGCAGTTCTTC. It translates to CASSIFPDNEQFF.

This clonotype showed up many times. The chain is built from TRBV7-6 and TRBJ2-5, with D perhaps matching TRBD2 (6 bases). CDR1 is SGHVS and CDR2 is FNYEAQ in the germline V gene. Trimming pared 8 bases from V and 2 bases from J, leaving 27 bases between. The length of the CDR3 is 18 residues. CDR3 sequence reads: CASGVLTGVPTGQETQYF. For the CDR3, the DNA is TGTGCCAGCGGAGTTCTGACGGGAGTCCCCACGGGACAAGAGACCCAGTACTTC.